A selection of T cell receptor beta chains follows, all from one sample in a study of identical twins. TCRdb itself ran the 5' RACE reads through MiXCR, one entry per CDR3 protein. The sample holds approximately 1.8 million distinct CDR3 sequences, less than 35% seen once. The sample was cord blood. Receptor source: a newborn girl in good health. The conserved cysteine and the conserved F or W are not part of the CDR3 here.

CDR3 protein: ASSSRQPNTEAF
V gene: TRBV28
J gene: TRBJ1-1

CDR3 protein: ASRKAGYNEQF
V gene: TRBV2
J gene: TRBJ2-1

CDR3 protein: ASSEWPVDTIY
V gene: TRBV6-1
J gene: TRBJ1-3

CDR3 protein: ASSQSSGDTQY
V gene: TRBV28
J gene: TRBJ2-3

CDR3 protein: ASGLLETQY
V gene: TRBV5-1
J gene: TRBJ2-5

CDR3 protein: ASSRASTSGDVADTQY
V gene: TRBV7-2
J gene: TRBJ2-3

CDR3 protein: SVARPNDYGYT
V gene: TRBV29-1
J gene: TRBJ1-2

CDR3 protein: SATSDSVSGTQY
V gene: TRBV20-1
J gene: TRBJ2-5

CDR3 protein: ASSPYWVNYGYT
V gene: TRBV6-4
J gene: TRBJ1-2

CDR3 protein: GVAGLRDRGSYEQY
V gene: TRBV29-1
J gene: NA

CDR3 protein: ASSRLPGTSGSNEQF
V gene: TRBV11-1
J gene: TRBJ2-1

CDR3 protein: ASRPLAESSYEQY
V gene: TRBV6-6
J gene: TRBJ2-7

CDR3 protein: ASKGDGETQY
V gene: TRBV2
J gene: TRBJ2-5

CDR3 protein: ASSLKAGGWDGCT
V gene: TRBV27
J gene: TRBJ1-2

CDR3 protein: SAIKHEGNQPQH
V gene: TRBV20-1
J gene: TRBJ1-5

CDR3 protein: ASSALGDTQY
V gene: TRBV7-9
J gene: TRBJ2-3

CDR3 protein: ASSEDRLDTQY
V gene: TRBV10-1
J gene: TRBJ2-3

CDR3 protein: ASSLVLATQF
V gene: TRBV5-6
J gene: TRBJ2-1

CDR3 protein: ASSQESLGVGNQPQH
V gene: TRBV4-2
J gene: TRBJ1-5

CDR3 protein: ASSQTGRGSYNEQF
V gene: TRBV7-2
J gene: TRBJ2-1

CDR3 protein: ATNGGDSYEQY
V gene: TRBV2
J gene: TRBJ2-7

CDR3 protein: ASSLEIANLNTEAF
V gene: TRBV5-1
J gene: TRBJ1-1

CDR3 protein: ASSQASHRVILEKLF
V gene: TRBV4-1
J gene: TRBJ1-4

CDR3 protein: VDVSRGFFHTSTDTQY
V gene: TRBV21-1
J gene: TRBJ2-3

CDR3 protein: ASSLFGSGSGNNEQF
V gene: TRBV7-9
J gene: TRBJ2-1

CDR3 protein: ASTQGRQPYEQY
V gene: TRBV28
J gene: TRBJ2-7

CDR3 protein: ASSARGRRPDTQY
V gene: TRBV7-8
J gene: TRBJ2-3

CDR3 protein: ASSLEAPGNTIY
V gene: TRBV5-1
J gene: TRBJ1-3

CDR3 protein: SAREGRRTEAF
V gene: TRBV20-1
J gene: TRBJ1-1

CDR3 protein: ASSQAYPDRGPYNEQF
V gene: TRBV3-1
J gene: TRBJ2-1

CDR3 protein: AISESLGTEAF
V gene: TRBV10-3
J gene: TRBJ1-1

CDR3 protein: SAWTSGRAVEQF
V gene: TRBV20-1
J gene: TRBJ2-1

CDR3 protein: ISLPLAGTYEQY
V gene: TRBV20-1
J gene: TRBJ2-7

CDR3 protein: SARTQGVDGYT
V gene: TRBV20-1
J gene: TRBJ1-2

CDR3 protein: SATGTGREKLF
V gene: TRBV20-1
J gene: TRBJ1-4

CDR3 protein: ASSSNRGIGNEQF
V gene: TRBV12-3/TRBV12-4
J gene: TRBJ2-1

CDR3 protein: ASSVAGEDEQF
V gene: TRBV5-1
J gene: TRBJ2-1

CDR3 protein: ASSLRGGPGYGYT
V gene: TRBV7-6
J gene: TRBJ1-2

CDR3 protein: SALAGGSTDTQY
V gene: TRBV20-1
J gene: TRBJ2-3

CDR3 protein: SARDPGRIDTQY
V gene: TRBV20-1
J gene: TRBJ2-3

CDR3 protein: ASSPDVGELF
V gene: TRBV5-6
J gene: TRBJ2-2

CDR3 protein: AILTSADTGELF
V gene: TRBV21-1
J gene: TRBJ2-2

CDR3 protein: ATSDLTGTDRPDTQY
V gene: TRBV24-1
J gene: TRBJ2-3

CDR3 protein: ASSLGPEGTNEKLF
V gene: TRBV5-4
J gene: TRBJ1-4

CDR3 protein: SAYIPPVFYEHY
V gene: TRBV20-1
J gene: TRBJ2-4

CDR3 protein: ASSLGLHSYEQY
V gene: TRBV5-1
J gene: TRBJ2-7

CDR3 protein: ASSDPLDEQF
V gene: TRBV5-6
J gene: TRBJ2-1

CDR3 protein: ASSAVSTDTQY
V gene: TRBV5-6
J gene: TRBJ2-3

CDR3 protein: ASSVLGSASTDTQY
V gene: TRBV9
J gene: TRBJ2-3

CDR3 protein: AISGDRVTEAF
V gene: TRBV10-3
J gene: TRBJ1-1

CDR3 protein: ASSSLGTPYGYT
V gene: TRBV7-9
J gene: TRBJ1-2